This T cell receptor beta chain was sequenced during a study of regulatory T cells in long-lasting Graves disease. Study conclusions and caveats: Preferential use of TRBV28, TRBJ1-2 and TRBJ2-5 was seen in persistent disease. Persistent-disease Graves' patients showed less TCR diversity than new cases. Limited sample numbers may have lowered accuracy.

This clonotype has a count of ten or more. Its antigen is not known. Time point of the sample: persistent/refractory GD, antithyroid drugs over 5 years with positive TRAb. Researchers made the TCR library from RNA that was extracted from PBMCs. The germline gives CDR1 MNHEY, CDR2 SMNVEV (reference sequence). CDR3 length: 14 amino acids. Trimming shortened V by 3 bases and J by 5 bases, and 11 bases separated the two germline ends. In building TCR beta libraries, iRepertoire HTBI primers were used together with Arm-PCR of CDR3 regions. TCRdb re-called the multiplex PCR reads through MiXCR, storing one row per CDR3 protein. The table lists 450,000 or so distinct CDR3 sequences, about 20% of them singletons.

The receptor comes from a female donor with Graves disease. This chain connects TRBV27 to TRBJ2-4, with a weak D call TRBD2 (6 bases). Source: peripheral blood mononuclear cells (PBMCs), taken when the disease was refractory, from a patient treated with antithyroid drugs. CDR3 nucleotides: TGTGCCAGCAGTTTGGGAGGTCGTCAAAACATTCAGTACTTC. Amino acid sequence: CASSLGGRQNIQYF.